The 29 T cell receptor beta chains given below trace back to one sample, sequenced in a study of T cells after yellow fever vaccination. TCRdb reanalysed the 5' RACE reads using MiXCR and keeps one entry per CDR3 protein. The table includes about 340,000 distinct CDR3 sequences, 3% to 4.5% detected once. The sequenced sample was PBMCs, obtained 5 days after the yellow fever booster vaccination. These receptors originate from a man between 18 and 35 years old who received the YFV17D yellow fever vaccine.

V and J are TRBV20-1 and TRBJ2-1; D possibly corresponds to TRBD1 (5 bases). The CDR3 has 16 amino acids. CDR1 is DFQATT, CDR2 SNEGSKA, per germline (reference sequence). With 0 bases removed from V and 12 bases from J, the gap between germline ends came to 24 bases. CDR3 coding DNA: TGCAGTGCTAGAGATAACAGGCCCCAAATCGGGCATGCGCAGTTCTTC. It translates to CSARDNRPQIGHAQFF.

This clonotype was recorded a few times. V and J are TRBV6-6 and TRBJ2-4; D possibly matches TRBD1 or TRBD2 (6 bases each). The V gene lost 2 bases and the J gene lost 2 bases, with 16 bases spanning the gap. The CDR3 is 17 amino acids. Germline V gene sequence: CDR1 MNHNY, CDR2 SVGAGI (reference sequence). The DNA for the CDR3 is TGTGCCAGCAGTTACCCCGGGGGCGGTGGTACCAAAAACATTCAGTACTTC. Translated, it gives CASSYPGGGGTKNIQYF.

The rearrangement joins TRBV5-5 to TRBJ1-1; D gene unclear. This CDR3 has 12 residues. Germline assignment: CDR1 SGHKS and CDR2 YYEKEE (reference sequence). V was shortened by 4 bases and J by 8 bases, with 12 bases between the two germline ends. Here the CDR3 reads CASSPGLGEAFF. In DNA form, the CDR3 reads TGTGCCAGCAGCCCGGGGTTGGGCGAAGCTTTCTTT.

The chain recombines TRBV10-3 with TRBJ1-2; possible D gene TRBD1, 5 bases. The CDR3 sequence is 13 residues long. The germline gives CDR1 ENHRY, CDR2 SYGVKD. With 11 bases removed from V and 4 bases from J, the gap between germline ends came to 17 bases. This CDR3 reads CASTQGGAYGYTF. DNA for the CDR3: TGTGCCTCCACCCAGGGAGGGGCCTATGGCTACACCTTC.

This clonotype was seen ten or more times. V and J are TRBV4-2 and TRBJ1-4; possibly TRBD1 for D (6 bases). There are 18 residues in the CDR3. CDR1 is LGHNA and CDR2 is YNFKEQ in the germline V gene. Trimming removed 4 bases at V and 0 bases at J, with 18 bases between. The CDR3 is CASSPTGRPKATNEKLFF. CDR3 bases: TGTGCCAGCAGCCCTACAGGGCGTCCAAAAGCAACTAATGAAAAACTGTTTTTT.

The chain combines TRBV7-2 with TRBJ1-5, with a tentative D call TRBD1 (5 bases). The V and J ends lost 5 bases and 10 bases respectively, with 24 bases between them. Germline CDR1 is SGHTA and CDR2 is FQGNSA. The CDR3 is 16 residues long. This chain's CDR3 is CASSPEGRSVGLPQHF. CDR3 bases: TGTGCCAGCAGCCCCGAGGGGAGAAGTGTCGGACTCCCCCAGCATTTT.

This clonotype was recorded many times. This chain links TRBV12-3 or TRBV12-4 with TRBJ1-6, with 9 bases that match TRBD1. CDR3 length equals 15 residues. Germline trimming cut 5 bases from V and 7 bases from J; bases unmatched to any gene: 6. The CDR3 region is CASSLGTGRNSPLHF. DNA for the CDR3: TGTGCCAGCAGTCTAGGGACAGGGAGGAATTCACCCCTCCACTTT.

This clonotype appeared many times. V gene TRBV11-2 combines with J gene TRBJ2-6; perhaps TRBD2 as D (6 bases). V gave up 5 bases and J gave up 1 base, with 15 bases separating them. Germline V gives CDR1 SGHAT, CDR2 FQNNGV. This CDR3 region has 17 residues. CDR3 in amino acids: CASSPHPEGSGANVLTF. The DNA of the CDR3 is TGTGCCAGCAGCCCCCATCCGGAGGGGTCTGGGGCCAACGTCCTGACTTTC.

This clonotype has at least ten counts. The V and J genes are TRBV7-2 and TRBJ1-1, with 7 bases lining up with TRBD1. CDR3 length: 14 amino acids. V shed 6 bases and J 3 bases; nucleotides not matched to a gene: 7. The germline V gene has CDR1 SGHTA and CDR2 FQGNSA. DNA for the CDR3: TGTGCCAGCAGGGTTCCGGGACAGTACACTGAAGCTTTCTTT. Its translation: CASRVPGQYTEAFF.

This clonotype has just a few counts. The chain employs TRBV18 and TRBJ2-2; 9 nucleotides match TRBD2. V dropped 1 base and J dropped 2; count of bases not matched to a gene: 8. The CDR3 sequence is 18 residues long. CDR1 and CDR2 (germline): KGHSH, LQKENI. CDR3 nucleotide sequence: TGTGCCAGCTCACCACTTTCCAGCGGGGGGCCTAACACCGGGGAGCTGTTTTTT. Translated: CASSPLSSGGPNTGELFF.

This clonotype was recorded many times. The CDR3 DNA sequence: TGTGCCAGCAGCGGCCGGGACAGGTTAAACTCACCCCTCCACTTT. Amino acid sequence: CASSGRDRLNSPLHF. This sequence joins TRBV9 and TRBJ1-6, with 8 bases matching TRBD1. Per germline, CDR1 SGDLS and CDR2 YYNGEE. The CDR3 sequence is 15 residues long. V lost 3 bases to trimming and J lost 10 bases; unmatched junction nucleotides: 9. Drawing the rest from reference TRBV9 and TRBJ1-6, the complete variable domain is DSGVTQTPKHLITATGQRVTLRCSPRSGDLSVYWYQQSLDQGLQFLIQYYNGEERAKGNILERFSAQQFPDLHSELNLSSLELGDSALYFCASSGRDRLNSPLHFGNGTRLTVT.

This clonotype has a handful of counts. The chain couples TRBV5-5 to TRBJ2-2; possibly TRBD2 for D (5 bases). Trimming took off 5 bases at V and 4 bases at J, with 12 bases between the two ends. The CDR3 has 14 amino acids. CDR1 is SGHKS and CDR2 is YYEKEE in the germline V gene (reference sequence). The chain's CDR3 is CASRKRDGTGELFF. CDR3 bases: TGTGCCAGCAGAAAGAGGGATGGCACCGGGGAGCTGTTTTTT.

The J gene is TRBJ1-4, the V gene TRBV4-1, with D perhaps TRBD1 (6 bases). The germline V gene encodes CDR1 MGHRA and CDR2 YSYEKL. Trimming removed 5 bases from V and 2 bases from J, with 15 bases in between. This CDR3 is built from 16 residues. The CDR3 loop reads CASSGGGAGTNEKLFF. For the CDR3, the DNA is TGCGCCAGCAGCGGTGGGGGCGCCGGGACTAATGAAAAACTGTTTTTT.

Many counts were recorded for this clonotype. The chain has TRBV29-1 and TRBJ1-2; D gene ambiguous. V was cut by 0 bases and J by 3 bases, with 5 bases left in between. The CDR3 consists of 12 residues. The germline V gene encodes CDR1 SQVTM and CDR2 ANQGSEA. The CDR3 DNA follows: TGCAGCGTTGAAGACGCGCACTATGGCTACACCTTC. Its translation: CSVEDAHYGYTF.

This clonotype was picked up many times. The CDR3 sequence: CASTRDREANYGYTF. The DNA of the CDR3 is TGTGCCAGCACCAGAGACAGGGAAGCTAACTATGGCTACACCTTC. The chain has TRBV2 and TRBJ1-2; 7 positions agree with TRBD1. This CDR3 spans 15 amino acids. V lost 7 bases and J lost 0; bases outside the gene matches: 8. Germline CDR1 reads SNHLY; CDR2 reads FYNNEI. The full variable domain, completed using reference TRBV2 and TRBJ1-2, is EPEVTQTPSHQVTQMGQEVILRCVPISNHLYFYWYRQILGQKVEFLVSFYNNEISEKSEIFDDQFSVERPDGSNFTLKIRSTKLEDSAMYFCASTRDREANYGYTFGSGTRLTVV.

This clonotype has ten or more counts. The chain carries TRBV5-1 and TRBJ1-2, with D possibly matching TRBD1 (5 bases). Trimming pared 3 bases from V and 7 bases from J, leaving 13 bases between. CDR1 and CDR2 (germline): SGHRS, YFSETQ. The CDR3 runs to 13 residues. Here the CDR3 DNA reads TGCGCCAGCAGCTCCGGGACCCTAGGTGGCTACACCTTC. Protein sequence: CASSSGTLGGYTF.

This clonotype was recorded a few times. The chain uses TRBV10-3 and TRBJ1-1; D not resolved. This CDR3 has 13 amino acids. CDR1 is ENHRY and CDR2 is SYGVKD in the germline V gene. V was pared by 4 bases and J by 2 bases, with 8 bases between. The CDR3 bases are TGTGCCATCAGTGCGAACGGAAACACTGAAGCTTTCTTT. It codes for CAISANGNTEAFF.

The CDR3 nucleotides are TGTGCCAGTAGTATTAGGCGGGGAAACCCGAGGGATGAGCAGTTCTTC. This sequence encodes CASSIRRGNPRDEQFF. The rearrangement joins TRBV19 to TRBJ2-1, with a tentative D call TRBD2 (6 bases). This CDR3 is built from 16 residues. The V gene lost 3 bases and the J gene lost 8 bases, with 20 bases spanning the gap. The germline V gene has CDR1 LNHDA and CDR2 SQIVND (reference sequence). The full variable domain, with the rest looked up from reference TRBV19 and TRBJ2-1, is DGGITQSPKYLFRKEGQNVTLSCEQNLNHDAMYWYRQDPGQGLRLIYYSQIVNDFQKGDIAEGYSVSREKKESFPLTVTSAQKNPTAFYLCASSIRRGNPRDEQFFGPGTRLTVL.

The rearrangement links TRBV9 to TRBJ2-5; no definite D call. Germline-derived CDR1 and CDR2 are SGDLS and YYNGEE. CDR3 length equals 11 residues. Trimming pared 0 bases from V and 9 bases from J, leaving 6 bases between. The CDR3 DNA sequence: TGTGCCAGCAGCGTAGTTCCCTCCCAGTACTTC. Protein sequence: CASSVVPSQYF.

This clonotype came up many times. The J gene is TRBJ1-5, the V gene TRBV7-2, with D hard to call. CDR1 is SGHTA, CDR2 FQGNSA, per germline. The CDR3 length is 13 residues. V was shortened by 5 bases and J by 3 bases, with 8 bases between the two germline ends. Here the CDR3 reads CASSPTTNQPQHF. CDR3 bases: TGTGCCAGCAGCCCCACGACCAATCAGCCCCAGCATTTT.

This clonotype was counted a few times. The chain joins TRBV30 to TRBJ2-5; TRBD1 aligns across 9 bases. The CDR3 is 13 amino acids. V gave up 4 bases and J gave up 5 bases; unmatched junction bases: 5. The V gene's germline CDR1 is GTSNPN and CDR2 SVGIG (reference sequence). The CDR3 DNA sequence: TGTGCCTGGAACAGGGGGCGCTTGGAGACCCAGTACTTC. Translated: CAWNRGRLETQYF.

The rearrangement links TRBV10-2 to TRBJ1-1, with D perhaps matching TRBD1 (5 bases). Per germline, CDR1 WSHSY and CDR2 SAAADI. The V end was cut by 1 base, the J end by 3 bases, with 6 bases between. The CDR3 is made up of 13 amino acids. The CDR3 reads CASSEWGDTEAFF. CDR3 DNA sequence: TGCGCCAGCAGTGAGTGGGGGGACACTGAAGCTTTCTTT.

The gene calls are TRBV20-1 and TRBJ1-4; tentative D call: TRBD1 (5 bases). Trimming cost V 5 bases and J 7 bases, with 17 bases left between them. This CDR3 has 14 amino acids. The germline gives CDR1 DFQATT, CDR2 SNEGSKA (reference sequence). CDR3 coding DNA: TGCAGTGCTCCCCCGCCGGGACGAATTGAAAAACTGTTTTTT. Amino acid sequence: CSAPPPGRIEKLFF.

This clonotype was counted ten times or more. The CDR3 sequence is CATGGLYEQYV. The DNA for the CDR3 is TGTGCGACAGGGGGGCTTTACGAGCAGTACGTC. The chain employs TRBV28 and TRBJ2-7; 9 bases match TRBD1. CDR3 length equals 11 residues. Germline CDR1 is MDHEN and CDR2 is SYDVKM.

The CDR3 reads CASSFGGQGETQYF. The CDR3, as DNA: TGCGCCAGCAGCTTTGGGGGGCAGGGGGAGACCCAGTACTTC. The chain employs TRBV5-1 and TRBJ2-5; TRBD1 or TRBD2 may be the D gene (6 bases each). V lost 2 bases and J lost 5, with 13 bases in between. CDR3 size: 14 residues. CDR1 is SGHRS, CDR2 YFSETQ, per germline.

The rearrangement joins TRBV5-5 to TRBJ1-6; tentatively, D is TRBD1 (6 bases). The CDR3 spans 15 residues. V was clipped by 2 bases and J by 8 bases, with 14 bases between them. Germline CDR1 is SGHKS and CDR2 is YYEKEE (reference sequence). The CDR3 loop reads CASSFTDRRYSPLHF. CDR3 nucleotides: TGTGCCAGCAGCTTTACGGACAGAAGATATTCACCCCTCCACTTT.

This clonotype came up many times. This chain links TRBV7-6 with TRBJ1-3; weak D call: TRBD1 (5 bases). CDR3 length: 14 amino acids. Trimming shortened V by 5 bases and J by 3 bases, and 11 bases separated the two germline ends. CDR1 and CDR2 from the germline V gene are SGHVS and FNYEAQ. Here the CDR3 reads CASSQRQLGNTIYF. CDR3 DNA sequence: TGTGCCAGCAGCCAGAGACAGCTTGGAAACACCATATATTTT. The full variable domain, in which reference TRBV7-6 and TRBJ1-3 provide the parts outside the CDR3, is GAGVSQSPRYKVTKRGQDVALRCDPISGHVSLYWYRQALGQGPEFLTYFNYEAQQDKSGLPNDRFSAERPEGSISTLTIQRTEQRDSAMYRCASSQRQLGNTIYFGEGSWLTVV.

This clonotype was detected ten times or more. The CDR3 protein is CASRSLREQPQHF. The CDR3 DNA reads TGTGCCAGCAGGTCCCTCAGGGAACAGCCCCAGCATTTT. This chain joins TRBV12-3 or TRBV12-4 and TRBJ1-5, with TRBD1 as a possible D gene (5 bases). The ends were cut back, 6 bases at V and 7 bases at J, with 13 bases in the middle. The CDR3 loop spans 13 amino acids.

This clonotype was detected many times. The chain links TRBV5-1 to TRBJ2-5, with a weak D call TRBD2 (6 bases). The germline V gene encodes CDR1 SGHRS and CDR2 YFSETQ. The CDR3 runs 12 residues. V dropped 4 bases and J dropped 7 bases, with 11 bases sitting between them. The CDR3 spells CASSPGTRTQYF. The CDR3 DNA reads TGCGCCAGCAGCCCGGGGACTCGGACCCAGTACTTC.